Presented here are 30 T cell receptor beta chains from one specimen sequenced in a study of T cell clonotyping in hematopoietic cell transplantation. Libraries were prepared by immunoSEQ multiplex PCR; TCRdb keeps only in-frame clonotypes and omits some of them. This sample has roughly 15,000 clones; about nine tenths occur once, and the top ten carry approximately 2.8%. Sequencing was performed on peripheral blood mononuclear cells. The source of these receptors is a man aged 50-60 years in good health. Some clones in this sample may be carry-over from other donors' samples.

The chain has TRBV28 and TRBJ1-5; D unresolved. The CDR3 is made up of 14 amino acids. Germline values: CDR1 MDHEN, CDR2 SYDVKM. V lost 2 bases and J 3 bases, leaving 8 bases between the germline ends. The CDR3 loop reads CASSLAPFNQPQHF. DNA of the CDR3: TGTGCCAGCAGTTTAGCACCTTTCAATCAGCCCCAGCATTTT.

The chain is built from TRBV30 and TRBJ1-2; D remains ambiguous. Germline lookup yields CDR1 GTSNPN and CDR2 SVGIG (reference sequence). The CDR3 runs to 12 residues. Trimming stripped 2 bases from V and 8 bases from J, with 12 bases between. The CDR3 loop reads CAWSPSTWGYTF. The CDR3 DNA sequence: TGTGCCTGGAGTCCCAGCACCTGGGGCTACACCTTC.

This clone was recorded once. V gene TRBV9 combines with J gene TRBJ2-5; no firm D call. Germline-derived CDR1 and CDR2 are SGDLS and YYNGEE. V lost 0 bases to trimming and J lost 1 base, with 7 bases between them. This CDR3 is built from 14 residues. CDR3 bases: TGTGCCAGCAGCGTAGCTCCCTCCCAAGAGACCCAGTACTTC. Translating gives CASSVAPSQETQYF.

This rearrangement joins TRBV5-8 to TRBJ2-7; D might be TRBD2 (6 bases). V gave up 0 bases and J gave up 2 bases, with 9 bases separating them. Germline loops: CDR1 SGHTS, CDR2 YDEGEE. CDR3 length: 14 amino acids. CDR3 in DNA: TGTGCCAGCAGCTTGGGCGGGGTCGCCTACGAGCAGTACTTC. Translation: CASSLGGVAYEQYF.

V usage is TRBV4-1 and J usage is TRBJ1-6, with D perhaps TRBD1 (6 bases). This CDR3 has 15 residues. Germline V gives CDR1 MGHRA, CDR2 YSYEKL. Trimming left V 1 base short and J 9 bases short, with 13 bases between. The CDR3 DNA is TGCGCCAGCAGCCAAGGTACAGGGCTTGGTTCACCCCTCCACTTT. It encodes CASSQGTGLGSPLHF.

The rearrangement uses TRBV5-4 and TRBJ2-3; 9 bases map to TRBD2. The CDR3 has 16 residues. The V and J ends lost 4 bases and 2 bases, in that order; junction bases with no gene match: 8. The germline V gene has CDR1 SGHNT and CDR2 YYREEE (reference sequence). CDR3: CASSLRTSVFTDTQYF. Here the CDR3 DNA reads TGTGCCAGCAGCCTACGGACTAGCGTCTTCACAGATACGCAGTATTTT.

This clone has only a few counts. The genes are TRBV27 and TRBJ1-1; TRBD1 agrees at 7 bases. V lost 4 bases to trimming and J lost 2 bases; unmatched junction nucleotides: 4. The length of the CDR3 is 14 residues. Germline lookup yields CDR1 MNHEY and CDR2 SMNVEV (reference sequence). The CDR3 spells CASSWRDSNTEAFF. The CDR3, as DNA: TGTGCCAGCAGTTGGAGGGACAGCAACACTGAAGCTTTCTTT.

The J gene is TRBJ2-7, the V gene TRBV15; D perhaps matches TRBD1 (5 bases). Germline V gene lookup returns CDR1 LNHNV and CDR2 YYDKDF (reference sequence). This CDR3 is built from 13 residues. Deletions cut 0 bases from V and 6 bases from J, with 9 bases between. This CDR3 is CATSRDLGREQYF. DNA for the CDR3: TGTGCCACCAGCAGAGATCTGGGGCGCGAGCAGTACTTC.

Only one count was recorded for this clone. This sequence joins TRBV2 and TRBJ1-1; D is perhaps TRBD1 (6 bases). This CDR3 contains 13 residues. CDR1 is SNHLY, CDR2 FYNNEI, per germline. V gave up 5 bases and J gave up 3 bases, with 10 bases separating them. CDR3 nucleotide sequence: TGTGCCAGCAGTCTAGGACAGTACACTGAAGCTTTCTTT. This sequence encodes CASSLGQYTEAFF.

The rearrangement links TRBV28 to TRBJ2-7; 8 nucleotides match TRBD1. This CDR3 has 15 amino acids. The germline V gene encodes CDR1 MDHEN and CDR2 SYDVKM. V trimming: 6 bases; J trimming: 2 bases; junction bases outside the gene matches: 9. The CDR3 region is CASSLGQGATYEQYF. The CDR3 coding sequence is TGTGCCAGCAGCCTTGGCCAGGGGGCCACCTACGAGCAGTACTTC.

The chain links TRBV30 to TRBJ2-2; 9 nucleotides agree with TRBD2. Trimming removed 1 base from V and 7 bases from J; junction bases left unmatched: 4. Per germline, CDR1 GTSNPN and CDR2 SVGIG (reference sequence). This CDR3 spans 14 amino acids. The chain's CDR3 is CAWSGLAVFGELFF. The CDR3 region has the DNA TGTGCCTGGAGTGGACTAGCGGTTTTCGGGGAGCTGTTTTTT.

This clone was detected once. The V and J genes are TRBV7-9 and TRBJ2-5; the D is unclear. CDR3 size: 15 residues. The germline CDR1 and CDR2 sequences are SEHNR and FQNEAQ (reference sequence). Trimming took off 2 bases at V and 2 bases at J, with 12 bases between the two ends. The CDR3 loop is CASSLIQWGQETQYF. The DNA of the CDR3 is TGTGCCAGCAGCTTAATCCAATGGGGACAAGAGACCCAGTACTTC.

This rearrangement joins TRBV6-5 to TRBJ2-5; TRBD2 matches at 9 bases. Trimming took 0 bases from V and 3 from J; bases not matched to a gene: 2. This CDR3 has 15 amino acids. The germline gives CDR1 MNHEY, CDR2 SVGAGI. CDR3 protein: CASSYSRGGEETQYF. CDR3 nucleotides: TGTGCCAGCAGTTACTCGCGGGGGGGGGAAGAGACCCAGTACTTC.

The V gene is TRBV20-1, the J gene TRBJ2-1; D gene uncertain. The V gene lost 7 bases and the J gene lost 6 bases, with 10 bases spanning the gap. CDR3 length equals 11 residues. The V gene's germline CDR1 is DFQATT and CDR2 SNEGSKA (reference sequence). The CDR3 loop is CSVASTNEQFF. In DNA, the CDR3 is TGCAGTGTGGCTAGTACCAATGAGCAGTTCTTC.

V usage is TRBV29-1 and J usage is TRBJ2-3, with 10 bases that match TRBD2. This CDR3 is built from 14 residues. Germline CDR1 SQVTM, CDR2 ANQGSEA. V shed 4 bases, J shed 2 bases, and the junction held 3 bases outside the gene matches. In DNA, the CDR3 is TGCAGCGTTGGGAGCGGGGGGGCCACAGATACGCAGTATTTT. This gives the protein CSVGSGGATDTQYF.

The gene calls are TRBV4-1 and TRBJ1-1; D is unresolved. V was pared by 0 bases and J by 0 bases, with 11 bases between. Germline V gene data show CDR1 as MGHRA and CDR2 as YSYEKL. The CDR3 covers 16 residues. CDR3 protein: CASSQDSQYMNTEAFF. For the CDR3, the DNA is TGCGCCAGCAGCCAAGACAGCCAGTACATGAACACTGAAGCTTTCTTT.

This clone came up a few times. The chain combines TRBV5-5 with TRBJ2-5; the match to TRBD1 covers 7 bases. The CDR3 totals 14 residues. J gave up 2 bases and V 7 bases, and 8 bases lay outside the gene matches. The V gene's germline CDR1 is SGHKS and CDR2 YYEKEE (reference sequence). CDR3 nucleotides: TGTGCCAGCTGGATACGACAGGGTCAAGAGACCCAGTACTTC. This codes for CASWIRQGQETQYF.

The genes are TRBV4-2 and TRBJ1-2, with no clear D. V shed 3 bases and J shed 8 bases, with 10 bases lying between them. Germline-derived CDR1 and CDR2 are LGHNA and YNFKEQ. CDR3 length equals 12 residues. CDR3 bases: TGTGCCAGCAGCCACGCGAATGAGGGCTACACCTTC. Encoded protein: CASSHANEGYTF.

This clone was counted between two and nine times. The genes are TRBV5-1 and TRBJ1-4; perhaps TRBD1 as D (5 bases). With 1 base removed from V and 5 bases from J, the gap between germline ends came to 9 bases. This CDR3 comprises 14 residues. From germline, CDR1 is SGHRS and CDR2 YFSETQ. The CDR3 is CASSLQGINEKLFF. The CDR3 nucleotides read TGCGCCAGCAGCTTGCAGGGAATCAATGAAAAACTGTTTTTT.

The chain has TRBV25-1 and TRBJ1-4, with D unclear. The CDR3 consists of 14 residues. V lost 7 bases to trimming and J lost 3 bases, with 12 bases between them. The germline CDR1 and CDR2 sequences are MGHDK and SYGVNS. The CDR3 DNA reads TGTGCCAGCATTGGAACGAGGGCTAATGAAAAACTGTTTTTT. It is translated as CASIGTRANEKLFF.

This clone was seen a few times. The chain uses TRBV30 and TRBJ1-2, with D possibly matching TRBD1 (6 bases). V gave up 1 base and J gave up 4 bases, with 16 bases separating them. The germline V gene encodes CDR1 GTSNPN and CDR2 SVGIG (reference sequence). This CDR3 is 15 amino acids long. CDR3 DNA sequence: TGTGCCTGGAGTGGGTTACTAGGCAGGGGCTATGGCTACACCTTC. This gives the protein CAWSGLLGRGYGYTF.

The chain recombines TRBV30 with TRBJ1-5; D not certain. Trimming pared 2 bases from V and 3 bases from J, leaving 8 bases between. Germline CDR1 GTSNPN, CDR2 SVGIG (reference sequence). This CDR3 spans 13 amino acids. The CDR3 reads CAWSPDPNQPQHF. CDR3 in DNA: TGTGCCTGGAGTCCAGACCCCAATCAGCCCCAGCATTTT.

V is TRBV30 and J is TRBJ1-1, with 10 bases identical to TRBD1. Germline V gene sequence: CDR1 GTSNPN, CDR2 SVGIG (reference sequence). V shed 3 bases, J shed 4 bases, and the junction held 8 bases outside the gene matches. This CDR3 region has 15 residues. The CDR3 reads CAWRRDRGSGTEAFF. CDR3 nucleotides: TGTGCCTGGAGACGGGACAGGGGATCGGGCACTGAAGCTTTCTTT.

This clone has a handful of counts. The chain carries TRBV6-1 and TRBJ1-1; D not resolved. Trimming stripped 4 bases from V and 1 base from J, with 4 bases between. Germline lookup yields CDR1 MNHNS and CDR2 SASEGT. The CDR3 sequence is 12 residues long. The CDR3 DNA reads TGTGCCAGCAGTGTGGGGAACACTGAAGCTTTCTTT. As protein: CASSVGNTEAFF.

V gene TRBV30 combines with J gene TRBJ2-7; TRBD1 or TRBD2 may be the D gene (6 bases each). Germline CDR1 is GTSNPN and CDR2 is SVGIG (reference sequence). The CDR3 has 14 amino acids. The germline V and J ends were trimmed by 5 bases and 5 bases, with 19 bases remaining between them. CDR3 residues: CAWERGQFLNEQYF. CDR3 in DNA: TGTGCCTGGGAACGGGGGCAGTTTCTCAACGAGCAGTACTTC.

The chain joins TRBV14 to TRBJ1-1, with D unclear. This CDR3 comprises 13 residues. Germline V gene lookup returns CDR1 SGHDN and CDR2 FVKESK. The V end lost 4 bases, the J end lost 3 bases, and 9 bases lay between the germline ends. DNA for the CDR3: TGTGCCAGCAGCCCTCGGCGGCACACTGAAGCTTTCTTT. Translated, it gives CASSPRRHTEAFF.

The chain uses TRBV30 and TRBJ2-4; D is undetermined. Trimming removed 4 bases from V and 1 base from J, with 14 bases in between. CDR3 length: 15 residues. Per the germline V gene, CDR1 is GTSNPN and CDR2 is SVGIG (reference sequence). CDR3 nucleotides: TGTGCCTGGACCGACCCGGGTCAGGCCAAAAACATTCAGTACTTC. Amino acids: CAWTDPGQAKNIQYF.

The CDR3 DNA is TGTGCCAGTAGTACGAATGAAAAACTGTTTTTT. As protein: CASSTNEKLFF. The chain recombines TRBV19 with TRBJ1-4; D not resolved. The V and J ends lost 4 bases and 5 bases respectively, with 2 bases between them. The CDR3 is 11 amino acids. Germline V gives CDR1 LNHDA, CDR2 SQIVND (reference sequence).

The J gene is TRBJ2-3, the V gene TRBV9; D not certain. The CDR3 is made up of 12 amino acids. CDR1 SGDLS and CDR2 YYNGEE come from the germline V gene. V was clipped by 7 bases and J by 4 bases, with 10 bases between them. CDR3 loop: CASGRVSDTQYF. The CDR3 DNA reads as TGTGCCAGCGGCCGAGTTTCAGATACGCAGTATTTT.

This sequence joins TRBV15 and TRBJ2-7; D uncertain. CDR3 size: 15 residues. CDR1 and CDR2 from the germline V gene are LNHNV and YYDKDF (reference sequence). Trimming took off 5 bases at V and 4 bases at J, with 18 bases between the two ends. The CDR3 region is CATSQHYDREYEQYF. The CDR3 DNA sequence: TGTGCCACCAGCCAACACTACGATCGAGAGTACGAGCAGTACTTC. Filled out from reference TRBV15 and TRBJ2-7, the complete variable domain reads DAMVIQNPRYQVTQFGKPVTLSCSQTLNHNVMYWYQQKSSQAPKLLFHYYDKDFNNEADTPDNFQSRRPNTSFCFLDIRSPGLGDTAMYLCATSQHYDREYEQYFGPGTRLTVT.